One sample yielded the 17 T cell receptor beta chains listed below, sequenced in a study of metastatic and nonmetastatic thyroid tumors. TCRdb reprocessed the PCR reads using MiXCR. Seen here are some 40,000 clones, about 14% observed once, and the top ten hold 8% to 10%. Among the patients, none had received any treatment before thyroid surgery. Sequencing was done on a sample of blood. The receptors stem from a female donor with papillary thyroid cancer or a benign thyroid nodule (not recorded which). Some clones in this sample may be carry-over from other donors' samples.

This clone was counted ten times or more. The genes are TRBV11-3 and TRBJ1-3, with no clear D. Germline lookup yields CDR1 SGHNT and CDR2 YENEEA. V dropped 3 bases and J dropped 2 bases, with 11 bases sitting between them. The CDR3 totals 15 residues. The CDR3 is CASSFTTAPGNTIYF. DNA for the CDR3: TGTGCCAGCAGCTTCACGACCGCGCCTGGAAACACCATATATTTT.

This clone has at least ten counts. This rearrangement joins TRBV18 to TRBJ1-3; weak D call: TRBD1 (5 bases). Trimming removed 3 bases at V and 3 bases at J, with 21 bases between. This CDR3 has 18 residues. Germline CDR1 KGHSH, CDR2 LQKENI. This chain's CDR3 is CASSPSVPRGTYGNTIYF. The CDR3 coding sequence is TGTGCCAGCTCACCGTCCGTCCCGCGGGGGACTTATGGAAACACCATATATTTT.

Of note for this clone: Being one base from a much bigger clone, this may be a read error. V gene TRBV9 combines with J gene TRBJ2-2, with 7 bases fitting TRBD2. Germline V lookup: CDR1 SGDLS, CDR2 YYNGEE. This CDR3 contains 16 residues. The CDR3 spells CASSPPGGSDTGELFF. Written as DNA, the CDR3 is TGCGCCAGCTCACCACCGGGCGGGAGTGACACCGGGGAGCTGTTTTTT.

In this sample, this clone turned up many times. The V and J genes are TRBV6-1 and TRBJ2-1; no firm D call. Trimming cost V 6 bases and J 9 bases, with 15 bases left between them. In germline, CDR1 is MNHNS, CDR2 SASEGT. The CDR3 length is 13 residues. The CDR3 spells CASSNQLDREQFF. The CDR3 DNA sequence: TGTGCCAGCAGCAACCAACTTGACCGTGAGCAGTTCTTC.

There are many counts of this clone. The chain recombines TRBV2 with TRBJ1-2; possibly TRBD1 for D (6 bases). CDR1 and CDR2 from the germline V gene are SNHLY and FYNNEI. The V end was cut by 6 bases, the J end by 2 bases, with 10 bases between. There are 13 residues in the CDR3. The CDR3 bases are TGTGCCAGCAGCCACGGACAGAACTATGGCTACACCTTC. Protein sequence: CASSHGQNYGYTF.

This clone has ten or more counts. The gene calls are TRBV9 and TRBJ2-7; maybe TRBD1 (6 bases). Germline V gene data show CDR1 as SGDLS and CDR2 as YYNGEE. CDR3 length: 15 residues. Trimming left V 4 bases short and J 3 bases short, with 17 bases between. DNA of the CDR3: TGTGCCAGCAGCCCTTCAACAGGGAATGGCTACGAGCAGTACTTC. Translating gives CASSPSTGNGYEQYF.

This clone was observed at least ten times. V gene TRBV5-1 combines with J gene TRBJ2-7; 8 nucleotides agree with TRBD2. The trim removed 4 bases at V and 5 bases at J, leaving 8 bases unmatched. CDR3 size: 14 residues. The germline gives CDR1 SGHRS, CDR2 YFSETQ. This chain's CDR3 is CASSPREGWDEQYF. In DNA, the CDR3 is TGCGCCAGCAGCCCCCGGGAGGGGTGGGACGAGCAGTACTTC. Full variable domain (outside the CDR3, taken from reference TRBV5-1 and TRBJ2-7): KAGVTQTPRYLIKTRGQQVTLSCSPISGHRSVSWYQQTPGQGLQFLFEYFSETQRNKGNFPGRFSGRQFSNSRSEMNVSTLELGDSALYLCASSPREGWDEQYFGPGTRLTVT.

This clone occurred many times. The J gene is TRBJ2-7, the V gene TRBV5-6, with D perhaps TRBD2 (5 bases). Germline assignment: CDR1 SGHDT and CDR2 YYEEEE. The V end lost 2 bases, the J end lost 2 bases, and 11 bases lay between the germline ends. The CDR3 runs to 14 residues. The CDR3 nucleotides are TGTGCCAGCAGCTTATTACGGGGTACCTACGAGCAGTACTTC. It translates to CASSLLRGTYEQYF. The full variable domain, its missing parts supplied by reference TRBV5-6 and TRBJ2-7, is DAGVTQSPTHLIKTRGQQVTLRCSPKSGHDTVSWYQQALGQGPQFIFQYYEEEERQRGNFPDRFSGHQFPNYSSELNVNALLLGDSALYLCASSLLRGTYEQYFGPGTRLTVT.

This clone was counted many times. The chain has TRBV2 and TRBJ2-7; D is unresolved. V was cut by 4 bases and J by 4 bases, with 2 bases left in between. Germline V lookup: CDR1 SNHLY, CDR2 FYNNEI. The CDR3 totals 10 residues. CDR3 DNA: TGTGCCAGCAGTGGGTACGAGCAGTACTTC. Translating gives CASSGYEQYF.

In regard to this clone: Given the absence of the conserved phenylalanine or tryptophan at the CDR3 end, a read error is likely. No DNA is shown, since the ends of the CDR3 on it are uncertain; the CDR3 is the one TCRdb lists. The chain couples TRBV5-1 to TRBJ2-7; TRBD2 was called by the table and not checked on the DNA. The CDR3 is 16 residues long, ends included. Germline assignment: CDR1 SGHRS and CDR2 YFSETQ. The CDR3 reads CASSFGLAGVEYEKYL.

This clone showed up many times. The rearrangement joins TRBV12-3 or TRBV12-4 to TRBJ2-1; 8 positions agree with TRBD2. CDR3 length: 15 residues. Unmatched junction bases numbered 4, after V lost 3 bases and J lost 3 bases. The CDR3 protein is CASSFGSGVYNEQFF. The DNA of the CDR3 is TGTGCCAGCAGTTTTGGTAGCGGGGTCTACAATGAGCAGTTCTTC.

A word on this clone: Possible read error: a much larger clone is one base away. The same CDR3 can be traced to other DNA sequences in this sample. The J gene is TRBJ1-1, the V gene TRBV2; D is undetermined. This CDR3 is 15 amino acids long. Germline V CDR1 and CDR2: SNHLY, FYNNEI. The V end was cut by 4 bases, the J end by 1 base, with 13 bases between. This CDR3 reads CASSARGPTNTEAFF. In DNA, the CDR3 is TGTGCCAGCAGTGCCCGGGGTCCCACGAACACTGAAGCTTTCTTT.

On this clone itself: This clone may be a read error of a much larger clone one base away. The chain carries TRBV5-8 and TRBJ2-3; D not resolved. The CDR3 runs 13 residues. From germline, CDR1 is SGHTS and CDR2 YDEGEE. CDR3 region: CASTRRSTDTPYF. CDR3 sequence (DNA): TGTGCCAGCACACGTAGAAGCACAGATACGCCGTATTTT. Full variable domain (missing parts from reference TRBV5-8 and TRBJ2-3): EAGVTQSPTHLIKTRGQQATLRCSPISGHTSVYWYQQALGLGLQFLLWYDEGEERNRGNFPPRFSGRQFPNYSSELNVNALELEDSALYLCASTRRSTDTPYFGPGTRLTVL.

This clone was seen a handful of times. This may be a read error: a much more frequent sequence differs by one nucleotide. The chain carries TRBV5-1 and TRBJ2-3; 11 bases fit TRBD1. Losses at the gene ends were 7 bases for V and 1 base for J; bases not matched to a gene: 14. There are 18 residues in the CDR3. Germline V gene lookup returns CDR1 SGHRS and CDR2 YFSETQ. The DNA for the CDR3 is TGCGCCAGCGGCACCACCACCGGGACAGGGGGTCGCACAGATACGCAGTATTTT. Its translation is CASGTTTGTGGRTDTQYF.

This clone was counted ten times or more. The chain has TRBV19 and TRBJ2-6, with 12 nucleotides matching TRBD1. Germline CDR1 reads LNHDA; CDR2 reads SQIVND (reference sequence). V trimming: 4 bases; J trimming: 4 bases; junction bases outside the gene matches: 11. The CDR3 is 19 residues long. In DNA, the CDR3 is TGTGCCAGTAGTAGTCCCCCGGGACAGGGGGCATGGGGGGCCAACGTCCTGACTTTC. This translates into CASSSPPGQGAWGANVLTF.

As regards this clone: Since no conserved phenylalanine or tryptophan closes the CDR3, a read error is the likely cause. The limits of the CDR3 on the DNA are not certain, so only TCRdb's listed CDR3 is given. The CDR3 loop is CASSLAGREQLV. The J gene is TRBJ2-1, the V gene TRBV28; the listed D gene, TRBD2, was not tested against the DNA. The CDR3 is 12 amino acids long, termini counted. Germline CDR1 MDHEN, CDR2 SYDVKM.

As concerns this clone: The sample contains more than one DNA sequence encoding this CDR3. J is TRBJ1-2 and V is TRBV28; D not resolved. Germline V gene data show CDR1 as MDHEN and CDR2 as SYDVKM. The CDR3 is made up of 12 amino acids. V gave up 8 bases and J gave up 4 bases, with 11 bases separating them. CDR3 coding DNA: TGTGCCAGCGGTGGAGTGGTCTATGGCTACACCTTC. Translating it yields CASGGVVYGYTF.